This T cell receptor beta chain was recorded in a study of cytomegalovirus exposure and HLA in healthy donors. V dropped 3 bases and J dropped 1 base, with 24 bases sitting between them. The CDR3 covers 19 residues. Primers: 60 Vbeta forward and 13 Jbeta reverse. Clones were sequenced by immunoSEQ multiplex PCR, and TCRdb holds only the in-frame ones, with some missing. The table shows 150,000 to 200,000 clones, with about 85% occurring only once. This clone was observed once. Sequencing was done on a sample of PBMCs. This sequence originates from a woman aged 45-65 years in good health and CMV-seronegative. The chain combines TRBV23-1 with TRBJ1-1; no reliable D call. TRBV23-1 is classed as an ORF, of uncertain function. The CDR3 loop reads CASSQTSPPKAWRNTEAFF. The DNA for the CDR3 is TGCGCCAGCAGTCAGACCTCCCCCCCAAAGGCCTGGAGGAACACTGAAGCTTTCTTT.